One and the same sample provided the 16 T cell receptor beta chains below, sequenced in a study of PD-L1 blockade in urothelial cancer. Time point indicated: pretreatment peripheral blood. TCRdb's copy holds only in-frame clones and misses some; the assay was immunoSEQ multiplex PCR. The sample includes under 55,000 clones, around nine tenths of them seen just once. Source: PBMCs, taken around atezolizumab (anti-PD-L1) treatment. Source of these receptors: a donor aged 40 or over with urothelial cancer.

A few counts support this clone. The chain links TRBV27 to TRBJ1-2; TRBD1 aligns across 7 bases. The CDR3 totals 18 residues. V gave up 4 bases and J gave up 2 bases; unmatched junction bases: 16. Germline V gives CDR1 MNHEY, CDR2 SMNVEV (reference sequence). CDR3 in amino acids: CASSSMSRQGSGNYGYTF. CDR3 nucleotide sequence: TGTGCCAGCAGTTCGATGAGCCGACAGGGATCGGGCAACTATGGCTACACCTTC.

The chain links TRBV7-2 to TRBJ2-7; D is perhaps TRBD1 (5 bases). With 3 bases removed from V and 2 bases from J, the gap between germline ends came to 8 bases. Germline V gene sequence: CDR1 SGHTA, CDR2 FQGNSA. This CDR3 has 13 residues. The CDR3 reads CASSFDRAYEQYF. The CDR3 DNA reads TGTGCCAGCAGCTTCGACAGAGCCTACGAGCAGTACTTC.

The rearrangement links TRBV28 to TRBJ2-3; D not resolved. The germline V gene has CDR1 MDHEN and CDR2 SYDVKM. V was trimmed by 4 bases and J by 2 bases, leaving 4 bases between them. This CDR3 is 12 amino acids long. The CDR3 reads CASSSYTDTQYF. CDR3 coding DNA: TGTGCCAGCAGTTCCTACACAGATACGCAGTATTTT.

The rearrangement links TRBV2 to TRBJ2-1; D gene ambiguous. Germline loops: CDR1 SNHLY, CDR2 FYNNEI. This CDR3 contains 15 residues. Trimming removed 3 bases from V and 0 bases from J, with 9 bases in between. The chain's CDR3 is CASSDWPLSYNEQFF. CDR3 in DNA: TGTGCCAGCAGTGATTGGCCCCTCTCCTACAATGAGCAGTTCTTC. Full variable domain (missing parts from reference TRBV2 and TRBJ2-1): EPEVTQTPSHQVTQMGQEVILRCVPISNHLYFYWYRQILGQKVEFLVSFYNNEISEKSEIFDDQFSVERPDGSNFTLKIRSTKLEDSAMYFCASSDWPLSYNEQFFGPGTRLTVL.

This clone has a single count. V is TRBV5-8 and J is TRBJ2-4; D is unresolved. V shed 2 bases and J shed 3 bases, with 9 bases lying between them. From germline, CDR1 is SGHTS and CDR2 YDEGEE. The CDR3 extends over 14 amino acids. CDR3 bases: TGTGCCAGCAGCTTAGCGACCGTCAAAAACATTCAGTACTTC. It is translated as CASSLATVKNIQYF.

This chain links TRBV19 with TRBJ2-7, with 14 positions matching TRBD2. V lost 6 bases and J lost 3; bases outside the gene matches: 7. Germline CDR1 is LNHDA and CDR2 is SQIVND (reference sequence). The CDR3 has 16 amino acids. The CDR3 loop reads CASSKAGTSGSYEQYF. DNA of the CDR3: TGTGCCAGTAGCAAAGCCGGGACTAGCGGGAGCTACGAGCAGTACTTC. Using reference TRBV19 and TRBJ2-7 for the parts outside the CDR3, the full variable domain is DGGITQSPKYLFRKEGQNVTLSCEQNLNHDAMYWYRQDPGQGLRLIYYSQIVNDFQKGDIAEGYSVSREKKESFPLTVTSAQKNPTAFYLCASSKAGTSGSYEQYFGPGTRLTVT.

The chain combines TRBV18 with TRBJ2-2, with 12 positions matching TRBD2. The V segment lost 0 bases and the J segment 0 bases; nucleotides outside the gene matches: 14. CDR1 and CDR2 from the germline V gene are KGHSH and LQKENI. The CDR3 has 22 amino acids. The CDR3 protein is CASSPPVRTSGTGTPNTGELFF. DNA for the CDR3: TGTGCCAGCTCACCACCAGTCAGGACTAGCGGGACCGGAACGCCGAACACCGGGGAGCTGTTTTTT.

This chain links TRBV5-6 with TRBJ2-2, with D unclear. V dropped 0 bases and J dropped 6 bases, with 6 bases sitting between them. The CDR3 is made up of 13 amino acids. Germline CDR1 SGHDT, CDR2 YYEEEE. This chain's CDR3 is CASSLGTAGELFF. The CDR3 region has the DNA TGTGCCAGCAGCTTGGGTACAGCCGGGGAGCTGTTTTTT.

This clone was seen once. As DNA, the CDR3 is TGTGCCAGCACGGGTTGGGATCACAGGGGGGAGCTGTTTTTT. The encoded protein is CASTGWDHRGELFF. The J gene is TRBJ2-2, the V gene TRBV6-1, with TRBD1 as a possible D gene (5 bases). The CDR3 extends over 14 amino acids. Trimming pared 7 bases from V and 8 bases from J, leaving 17 bases between. Germline V CDR1 and CDR2: MNHNS, SASEGT.

The chain employs TRBV13 and TRBJ2-1, with 14 bases fitting TRBD2. The CDR3 consists of 17 residues. The germline gives CDR1 PRHDT, CDR2 FYEKMQ (reference sequence). Germline trimming cut 5 bases from V and 9 bases from J; bases unmatched to any gene: 12. This chain's CDR3 is CASSVPLGLAGASEQFF. For the CDR3, the DNA is TGTGCCAGCAGCGTTCCTCTGGGACTAGCGGGAGCTAGTGAGCAGTTCTTC.

The CDR3 loop reads CASRGLAGGEETQYF. DNA of the CDR3: TGTGCCAGTAGGGGCCTAGCGGGAGGGGAGGAGACCCAGTACTTC. This sequence joins TRBV19 and TRBJ2-5, with 12 positions matching TRBD2. Germline V CDR1 and CDR2: LNHDA, SQIVND (reference sequence). The CDR3 is made up of 15 amino acids. Germline trimming cut 6 bases from V and 5 bases from J; bases unmatched to any gene: 7. Filled out from reference TRBV19 and TRBJ2-5, the complete variable domain reads DGGITQSPKYLFRKEGQNVTLSCEQNLNHDAMYWYRQDPGQGLRLIYYSQIVNDFQKGDIAEGYSVSREKKESFPLTVTSAQKNPTAFYLCASRGLAGGEETQYFGPGTRLLVL.

The chain combines TRBV6-5 with TRBJ2-7; 10 bases are a match to TRBD2. The CDR3 is 14 residues long. The V segment lost 4 bases and the J segment 5 bases; nucleotides outside the gene matches: 5. From germline, CDR1 is MNHEY and CDR2 SVGAGI. CDR3 sequence reads: CASSLLAGGHEQYF. CDR3 nucleotide sequence: TGTGCCAGCAGTTTATTAGCGGGAGGCCACGAGCAGTACTTC.

In this sample, this clone turned up a few times. The chain uses TRBV20-1 and TRBJ1-2; weak D call: TRBD1 (5 bases). The V gene's germline CDR1 is DFQATT and CDR2 SNEGSKA (reference sequence). Trimming cost V 2 bases and J 6 bases, with 7 bases left between them. CDR3 length equals 11 residues. This CDR3 reads CSARKGDGYTF. As DNA, the CDR3 is TGCAGTGCTAGAAAAGGGGATGGCTACACCTTC.

This rearrangement joins TRBV29-1 to TRBJ2-2; 8 bases match TRBD2. Germline V gene sequence: CDR1 SQVTM, CDR2 ANQGSEA. The CDR3 extends over 15 amino acids. Trimming removed 7 bases from V and 4 bases from J; junction bases left unmatched: 11. The CDR3 DNA reads as TGCAGCGGCGGCCCCGGGGGGGGGTCCACCGGGGAGCTGTTTTTT. Translation gives CSGGPGGGSTGELFF.

The chain employs TRBV5-4 and TRBJ1-1; D gene ambiguous. The CDR3 has 13 residues. The V end was cut by 3 bases, the J end by 6 bases, with 12 bases between. Germline CDR1 reads SGHNT; CDR2 reads YYREEE (reference sequence). CDR3 amino acids: CASSSAGSPEAFF. CDR3 DNA: TGTGCCAGCAGCTCGGCGGGCTCCCCTGAAGCTTTCTTT. Drawing the rest from reference TRBV5-4 and TRBJ1-1, the complete variable domain is ETGVTQSPTHLIKTRGQQVTLRCSSQSGHNTVSWYQQALGQGPQFIFQYYREEENGRGNFPPRFSGLQFPNYSSELNVNALELDDSALYLCASSSAGSPEAFFGQGTRLTVV.

J is TRBJ2-1 and V is TRBV10-3; 14 bases map to TRBD2. The CDR3 covers 15 residues. The germline CDR1 and CDR2 sequences are ENHRY and SYGVKD. V gave up 2 bases and J gave up 11 bases; unmatched junction bases: 5. The CDR3 loop is CAISERGTSGSQQFF. The CDR3 DNA reads as TGTGCCATCAGTGAGAGGGGGACTAGCGGGAGCCAGCAGTTCTTC.